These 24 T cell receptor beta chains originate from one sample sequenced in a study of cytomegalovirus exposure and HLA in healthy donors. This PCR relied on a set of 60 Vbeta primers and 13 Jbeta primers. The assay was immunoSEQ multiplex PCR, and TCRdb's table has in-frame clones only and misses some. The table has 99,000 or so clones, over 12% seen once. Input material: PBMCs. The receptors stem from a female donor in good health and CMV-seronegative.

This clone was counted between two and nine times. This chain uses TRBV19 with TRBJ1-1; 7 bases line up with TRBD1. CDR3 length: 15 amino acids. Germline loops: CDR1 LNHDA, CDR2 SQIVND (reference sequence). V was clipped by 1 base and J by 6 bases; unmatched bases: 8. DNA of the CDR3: TGTGCCAGTAGTATAGCCCCGGGACAGAATTCTGAAGCTTTCTTT. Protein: CASSIAPGQNSEAFF.

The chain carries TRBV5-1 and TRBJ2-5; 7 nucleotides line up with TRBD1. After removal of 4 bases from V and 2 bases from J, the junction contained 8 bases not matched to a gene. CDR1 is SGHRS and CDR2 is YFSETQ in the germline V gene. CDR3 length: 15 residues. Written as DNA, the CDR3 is TGCGCCAGCAGCGCTACAGGGGTAGGGCAAGAGACCCAGTACTTC. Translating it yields CASSATGVGQETQYF.

This CDR3 reads CASSQTLPVADRGNEKLFF. The CDR3 DNA is TGCGCCAGCAGCCAAACCCTACCCGTCGCGGACAGGGGTAATGAAAAACTGTTTTTT. This chain joins TRBV4-3 and TRBJ1-4; TRBD1 aligns across 9 bases. Germline CDR1 reads LGHNA; CDR2 reads YSLEER. With 2 bases clipped from V and 4 bases from J, the junction kept 14 bases outside the gene matches. The CDR3 length is 19 residues.

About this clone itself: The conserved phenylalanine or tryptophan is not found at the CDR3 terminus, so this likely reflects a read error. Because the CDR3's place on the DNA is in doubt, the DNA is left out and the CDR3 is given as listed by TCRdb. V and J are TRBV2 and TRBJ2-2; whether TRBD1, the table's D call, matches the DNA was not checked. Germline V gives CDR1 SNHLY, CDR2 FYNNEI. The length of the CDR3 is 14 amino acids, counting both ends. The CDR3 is CAGDSGLNTGEMFL.

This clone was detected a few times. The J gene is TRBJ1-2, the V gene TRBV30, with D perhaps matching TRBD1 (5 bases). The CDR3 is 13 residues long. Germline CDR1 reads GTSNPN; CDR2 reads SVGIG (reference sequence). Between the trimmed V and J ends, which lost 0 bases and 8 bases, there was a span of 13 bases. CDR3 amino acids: CAWSVKRGRGYTF. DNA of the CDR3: TGTGCCTGGAGTGTTAAACGGGGGAGAGGCTACACCTTC.

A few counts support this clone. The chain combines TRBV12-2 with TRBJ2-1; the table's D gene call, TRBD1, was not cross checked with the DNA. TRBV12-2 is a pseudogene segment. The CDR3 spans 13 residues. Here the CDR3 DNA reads TGTGCAAGTCGCTTTACAGATTACAATGAGCAGTTCTTC. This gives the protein CASRFTDYNEQFF.

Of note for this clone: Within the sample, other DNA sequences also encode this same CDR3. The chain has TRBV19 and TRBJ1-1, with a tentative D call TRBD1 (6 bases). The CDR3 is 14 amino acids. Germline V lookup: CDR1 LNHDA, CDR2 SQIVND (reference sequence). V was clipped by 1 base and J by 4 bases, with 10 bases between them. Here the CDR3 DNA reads TGTGCCAGTAGTATAGGGACAGAAACCACTGAAGCTTTCTTT. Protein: CASSIGTETTEAFF.

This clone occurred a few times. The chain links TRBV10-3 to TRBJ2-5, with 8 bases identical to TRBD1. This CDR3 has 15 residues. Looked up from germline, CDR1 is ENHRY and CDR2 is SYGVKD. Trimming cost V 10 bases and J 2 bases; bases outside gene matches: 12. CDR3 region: CASALDRAYQETQYF. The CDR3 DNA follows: TGTGCCAGCGCACTGGACAGGGCGTATCAAGAGACCCAGTACTTC.

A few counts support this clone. CDR3 in amino acids: CAWRGGASYEQYF. CDR3 sequence (DNA): TGTGCCTGGAGAGGGGGGGCCTCCTACGAGCAGTACTTC. This chain joins TRBV30 and TRBJ2-7, with a possible D match to TRBD2 (7 bases). The CDR3 spans 13 residues. Germline CDR1 GTSNPN, CDR2 SVGIG (reference sequence). Trimming took 3 bases from V and 0 from J, leaving 9 bases between them. The complete variable domain, with remaining parts taken from reference TRBV30 and TRBJ2-7, reads SQTIHQWPATLVQPVGSPLSLECTVEGTSNPNLYWYRQAAGRGLQLLFYSVGIGQISSEVPQNLSASRPQDRQFILSSKKLLLSDSGFYLCAWRGGASYEQYFGPGTRLTVT.

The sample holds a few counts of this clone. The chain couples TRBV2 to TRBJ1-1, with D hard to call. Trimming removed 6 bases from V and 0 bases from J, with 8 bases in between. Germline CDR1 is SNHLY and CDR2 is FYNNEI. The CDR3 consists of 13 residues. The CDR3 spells CASSLRVNTEAFF. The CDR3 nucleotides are TGTGCCAGCAGCCTGCGGGTGAACACTGAAGCTTTCTTT.

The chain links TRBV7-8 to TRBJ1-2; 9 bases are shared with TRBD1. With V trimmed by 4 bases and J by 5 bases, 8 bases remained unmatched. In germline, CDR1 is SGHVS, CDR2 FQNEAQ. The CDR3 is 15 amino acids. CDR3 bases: TGTGCCAGCAGCTCAACCGGGACAGGGAAGTATGGCTACACCTTC. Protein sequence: CASSSTGTGKYGYTF.

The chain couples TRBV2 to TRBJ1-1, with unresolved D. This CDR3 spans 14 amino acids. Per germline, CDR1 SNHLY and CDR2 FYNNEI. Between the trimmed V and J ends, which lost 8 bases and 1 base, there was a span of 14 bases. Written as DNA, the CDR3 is TGTGCCAGCGTCGAGAGAAGTAGGAACACTGAAGCTTTCTTT. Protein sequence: CASVERSRNTEAFF.

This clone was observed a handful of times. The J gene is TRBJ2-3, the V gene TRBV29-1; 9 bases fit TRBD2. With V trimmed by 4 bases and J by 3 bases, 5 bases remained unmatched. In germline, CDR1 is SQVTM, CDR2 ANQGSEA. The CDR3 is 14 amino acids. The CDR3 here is CSVVRGGATDTQYF. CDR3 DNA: TGCAGCGTTGTCCGCGGGGGGGCAACAGATACGCAGTATTTT.

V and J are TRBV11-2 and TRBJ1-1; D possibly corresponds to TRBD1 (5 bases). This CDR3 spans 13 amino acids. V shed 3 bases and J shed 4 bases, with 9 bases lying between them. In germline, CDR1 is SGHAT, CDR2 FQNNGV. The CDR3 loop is CASSLGQATEAFF. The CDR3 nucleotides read TGTGCCAGCAGCTTGGGGCAGGCCACTGAAGCTTTCTTT.

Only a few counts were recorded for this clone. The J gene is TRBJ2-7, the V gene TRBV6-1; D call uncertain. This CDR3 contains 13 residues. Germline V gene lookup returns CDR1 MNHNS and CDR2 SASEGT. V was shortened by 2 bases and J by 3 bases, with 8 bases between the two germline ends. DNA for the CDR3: TGTGCCAGCAGTGAAACGCACAACTACGAGCAGTACTTC. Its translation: CASSETHNYEQYF.

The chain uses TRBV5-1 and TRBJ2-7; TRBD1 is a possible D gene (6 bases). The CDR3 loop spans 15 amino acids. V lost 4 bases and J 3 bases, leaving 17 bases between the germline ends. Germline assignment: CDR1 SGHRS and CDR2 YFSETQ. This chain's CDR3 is CASSTGQPDIYEQYF. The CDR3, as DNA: TGCGCCAGCAGCACCGGACAGCCAGACATCTACGAGCAGTACTTC.

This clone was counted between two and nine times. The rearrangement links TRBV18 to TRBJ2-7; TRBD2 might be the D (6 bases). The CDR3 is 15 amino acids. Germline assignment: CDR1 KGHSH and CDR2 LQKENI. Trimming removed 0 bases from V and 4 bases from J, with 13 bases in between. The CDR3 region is CASSPPEKGGYEQYF. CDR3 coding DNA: TGTGCCAGCTCACCACCCGAGAAGGGAGGTTACGAGCAGTACTTC.

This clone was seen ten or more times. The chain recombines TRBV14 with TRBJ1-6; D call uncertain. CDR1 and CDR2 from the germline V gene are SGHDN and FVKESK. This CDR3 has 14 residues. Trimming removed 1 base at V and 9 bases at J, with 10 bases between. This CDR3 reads CASSQGLAASPLHF. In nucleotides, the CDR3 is TGTGCCAGCAGCCAAGGACTTGCTGCTTCACCCCTCCACTTT. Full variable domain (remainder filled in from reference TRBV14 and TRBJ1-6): EAGVTQFPSHSVIEKGQTVTLRCDPISGHDNLYWYRRVMGKEIKFLLHFVKESKQDESGMPNNRFLAERTGGTYSTLKVQPAELEDSGVYFCASSQGLAASPLHFGNGTRLTVT.

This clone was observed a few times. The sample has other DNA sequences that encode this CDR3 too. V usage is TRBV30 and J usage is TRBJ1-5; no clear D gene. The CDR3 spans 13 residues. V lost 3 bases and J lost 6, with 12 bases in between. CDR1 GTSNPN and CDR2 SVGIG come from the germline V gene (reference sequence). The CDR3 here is CAWSRESGQPQHF. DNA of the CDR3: TGTGCCTGGAGCCGTGAGTCTGGTCAGCCCCAGCATTTT. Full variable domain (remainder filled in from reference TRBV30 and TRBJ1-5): SQTIHQWPATLVQPVGSPLSLECTVEGTSNPNLYWYRQAAGRGLQLLFYSVGIGQISSEVPQNLSASRPQDRQFILSSKKLLLSDSGFYLCAWSRESGQPQHFGDGTRLSIL.

The CDR3 region has the DNA TGTGCCAGCACAAACGTCGACAGGGGGCCTACTGGAAACACCATATATTTT. Protein sequence: CASTNVDRGPTGNTIYF. The chain joins TRBV7-9 to TRBJ1-3; 10 bases are shared with TRBD1. The junction had 11 bases not matched to a gene; V was cut back by 7 bases and J by 2 bases. This CDR3 spans 17 amino acids. The V gene's germline CDR1 is SEHNR and CDR2 FQNEAQ (reference sequence).

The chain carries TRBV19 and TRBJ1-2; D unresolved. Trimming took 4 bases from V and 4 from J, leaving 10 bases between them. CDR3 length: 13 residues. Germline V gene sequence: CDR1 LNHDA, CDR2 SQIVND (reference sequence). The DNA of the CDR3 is TGTGCCAGTAGTAAGACGGGTTCCTATGGCTACACCTTC. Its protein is CASSKTGSYGYTF.

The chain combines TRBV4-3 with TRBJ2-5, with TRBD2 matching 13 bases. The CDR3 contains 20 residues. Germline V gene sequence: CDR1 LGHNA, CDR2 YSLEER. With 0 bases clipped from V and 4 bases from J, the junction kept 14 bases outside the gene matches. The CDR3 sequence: CASSQDRRTSGRLMVETQYF. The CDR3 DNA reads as TGCGCCAGCAGCCAAGATCGGAGGACTAGCGGGAGACTGATGGTAGAGACCCAGTACTTC.

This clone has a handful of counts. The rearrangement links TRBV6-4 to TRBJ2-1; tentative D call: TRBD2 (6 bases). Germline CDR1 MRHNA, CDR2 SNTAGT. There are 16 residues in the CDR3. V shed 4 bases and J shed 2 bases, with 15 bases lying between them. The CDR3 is CASSVLAEGPYNEQFF. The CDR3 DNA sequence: TGTGCCAGCAGTGTACTCGCGGAGGGCCCCTACAATGAGCAGTTCTTC.

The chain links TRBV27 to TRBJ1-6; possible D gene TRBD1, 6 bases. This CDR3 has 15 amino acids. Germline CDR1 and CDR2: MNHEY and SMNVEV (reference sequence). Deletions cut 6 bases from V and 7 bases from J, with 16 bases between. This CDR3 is CASRAQGLVNSPLHF. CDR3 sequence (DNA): TGTGCCAGCAGAGCCCAGGGGCTTGTCAATTCACCCCTCCACTTT.